This T cell receptor (beta chain) derives from a study of T cells expressing NK-cell markers. Germline CDR1 is SGHVS and CDR2 is FQNEAQ. The CDR3 extends over 16 amino acids. UMI-tagged 5'RACE template switching yielded the TCR beta cDNA. Each CDR3 protein gets one entry in TCRdb, which reprocessed the 5' RACE reads and gives no DNA. The specimen's table records 350,000 to 500,000 distinct CDR3 sequences. The clonotype was recovered from a woman aged 18 to 75 in good health. Sequenced material: blood T cells: a sorted CD56 or NKG2C T cell subset, CD4+ or CD8+ T cells, or bulk PBMC T cells (not recorded which). The J gene is TRBJ2-3, the V gene TRBV7-8; as DNA is missing, the TRBD2 call by TCRdb cannot be tested. This chain's CDR3 is CASSSKRGGRSDTQYF.